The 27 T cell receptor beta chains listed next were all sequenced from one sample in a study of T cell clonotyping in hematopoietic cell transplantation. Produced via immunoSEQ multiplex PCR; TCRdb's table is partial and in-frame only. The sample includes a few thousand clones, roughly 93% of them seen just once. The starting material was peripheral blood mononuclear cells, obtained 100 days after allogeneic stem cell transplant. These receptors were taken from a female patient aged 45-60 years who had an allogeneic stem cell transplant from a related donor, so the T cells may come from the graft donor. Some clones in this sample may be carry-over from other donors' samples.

CDR3 sequence (DNA): TGTGCCAGCAGCGGGCAGGGGGCCTACGAGCAGTACTTC. As protein: CASSGQGAYEQYF. The chain has TRBV9 and TRBJ2-7, with TRBD1 identical over 7 bases. The CDR3 loop spans 13 amino acids. The V segment lost 3 bases and the J segment 2 bases; nucleotides outside the gene matches: 2. The germline CDR1 and CDR2 sequences are SGDLS and YYNGEE.

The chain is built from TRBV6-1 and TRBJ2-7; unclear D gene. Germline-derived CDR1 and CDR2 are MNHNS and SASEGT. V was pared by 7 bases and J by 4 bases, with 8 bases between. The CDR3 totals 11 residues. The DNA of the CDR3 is TGTGCCAGCACCGGTCTATACGAGCAGTACTTC. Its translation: CASTGLYEQYF.

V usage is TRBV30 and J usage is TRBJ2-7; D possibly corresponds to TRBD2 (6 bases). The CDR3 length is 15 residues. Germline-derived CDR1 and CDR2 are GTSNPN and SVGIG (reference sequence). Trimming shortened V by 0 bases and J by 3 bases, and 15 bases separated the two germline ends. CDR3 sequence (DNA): TGTGCCTGGAGTGTATTTGGGGGGTCCAGCTACGAGCAGTACTTC. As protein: CAWSVFGGSSYEQYF.

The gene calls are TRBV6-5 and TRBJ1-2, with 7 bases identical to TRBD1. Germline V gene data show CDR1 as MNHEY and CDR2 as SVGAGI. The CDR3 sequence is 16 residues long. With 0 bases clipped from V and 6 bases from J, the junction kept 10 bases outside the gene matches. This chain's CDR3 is CASSYSFAGGRNGYTF. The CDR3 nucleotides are TGTGCCAGCAGTTACTCGTTTGCAGGGGGGAGGAATGGCTACACCTTC.

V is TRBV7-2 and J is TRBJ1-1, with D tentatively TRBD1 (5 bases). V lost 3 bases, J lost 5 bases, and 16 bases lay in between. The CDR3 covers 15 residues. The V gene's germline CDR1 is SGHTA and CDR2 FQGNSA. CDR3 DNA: TGTGCCAGCAGCTTCGCTAAAGGGGCCGGGACTGAAGCTTTCTTT. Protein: CASSFAKGAGTEAFF.

The CDR3 here is CAWSPQLRSPLHF. The CDR3 DNA is TGTGCCTGGAGTCCTCAGCTTAGGTCACCCCTCCACTTT. V and J are TRBV30 and TRBJ1-6; D is uncertain. Between the trimmed V and J ends, which lost 2 bases and 10 bases, there was a span of 12 bases. The CDR3 is made up of 13 amino acids. Germline CDR1 and CDR2: GTSNPN and SVGIG (reference sequence).

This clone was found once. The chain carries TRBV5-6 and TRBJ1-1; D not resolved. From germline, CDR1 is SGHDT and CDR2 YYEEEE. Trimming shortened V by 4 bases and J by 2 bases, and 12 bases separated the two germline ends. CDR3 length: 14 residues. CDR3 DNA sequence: TGTGCCAGCAGCAAGAATGGGCCTAACACTGAAGCTTTCTTT. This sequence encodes CASSKNGPNTEAFF. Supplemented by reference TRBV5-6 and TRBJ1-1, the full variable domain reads DAGVTQSPTHLIKTRGQQVTLRCSPKSGHDTVSWYQQALGQGPQFIFQYYEEEERQRGNFPDRFSGHQFPNYSSELNVNALLLGDSALYLCASSKNGPNTEAFFGQGTRLTVV.

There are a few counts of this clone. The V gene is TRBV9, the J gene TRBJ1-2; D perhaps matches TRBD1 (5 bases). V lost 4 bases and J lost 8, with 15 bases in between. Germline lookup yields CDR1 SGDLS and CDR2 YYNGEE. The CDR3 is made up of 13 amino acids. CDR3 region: CASSLGGGDGYTF. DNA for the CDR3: TGTGCCAGCAGCCTAGGTGGGGGAGACGGCTACACCTTC. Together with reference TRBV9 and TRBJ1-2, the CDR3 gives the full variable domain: DSGVTQTPKHLITATGQRVTLRCSPRSGDLSVYWYQQSLDQGLQFLIQYYNGEERAKGNILERFSAQQFPDLHSELNLSSLELGDSALYFCASSLGGGDGYTFGSGTRLTVV.

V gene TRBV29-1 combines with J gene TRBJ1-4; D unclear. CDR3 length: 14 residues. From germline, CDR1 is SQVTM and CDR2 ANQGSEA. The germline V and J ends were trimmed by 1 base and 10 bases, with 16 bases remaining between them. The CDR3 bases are TGCAGCGTTGAAGGGGAACCCCGGGAGGGAAAACTGTTTTTT. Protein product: CSVEGEPREGKLFF.

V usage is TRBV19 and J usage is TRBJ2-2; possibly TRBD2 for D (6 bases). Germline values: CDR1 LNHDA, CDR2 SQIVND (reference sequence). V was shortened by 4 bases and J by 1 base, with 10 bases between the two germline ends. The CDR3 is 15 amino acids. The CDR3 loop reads CASSKSGVNTGELFF. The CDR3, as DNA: TGTGCCAGTAGTAAGTCGGGGGTGAACACCGGGGAGCTGTTTTTT.

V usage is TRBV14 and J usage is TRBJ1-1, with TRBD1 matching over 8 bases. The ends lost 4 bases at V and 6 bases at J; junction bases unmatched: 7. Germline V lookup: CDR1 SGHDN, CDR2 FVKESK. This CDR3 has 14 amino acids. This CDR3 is CASSLGQGYSEAFF. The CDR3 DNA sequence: TGTGCCAGCAGCCTCGGACAGGGATATTCTGAAGCTTTCTTT. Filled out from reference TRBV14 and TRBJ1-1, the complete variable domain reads EAGVTQFPSHSVIEKGQTVTLRCDPISGHDNLYWYRRVMGKEIKFLLHFVKESKQDESGMPNNRFLAERTGGTYSTLKVQPAELEDSGVYFCASSLGQGYSEAFFGQGTRLTVV.

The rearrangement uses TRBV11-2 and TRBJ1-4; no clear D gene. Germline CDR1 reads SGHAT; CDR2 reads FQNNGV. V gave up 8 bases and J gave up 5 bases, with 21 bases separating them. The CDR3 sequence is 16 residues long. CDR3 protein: CASSRPSGRLNEKLFF. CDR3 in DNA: TGTGCCAGCTCGAGACCTTCTGGCAGGCTAAATGAAAAACTGTTTTTT.

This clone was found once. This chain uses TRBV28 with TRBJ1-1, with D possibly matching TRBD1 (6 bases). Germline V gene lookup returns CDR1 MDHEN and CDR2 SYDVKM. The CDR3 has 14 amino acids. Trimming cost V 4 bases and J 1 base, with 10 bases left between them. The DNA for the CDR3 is TGTGCCAGCAGTTCGGGACACCCGAACACTGAAGCTTTCTTT. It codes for CASSSGHPNTEAFF.

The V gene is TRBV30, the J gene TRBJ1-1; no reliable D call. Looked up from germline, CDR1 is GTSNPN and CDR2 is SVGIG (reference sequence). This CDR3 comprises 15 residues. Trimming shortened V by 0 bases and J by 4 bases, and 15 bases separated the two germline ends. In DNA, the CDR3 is TGTGCCTGGAGTGTACAGCCCCGCAGGACCACTGAAGCTTTCTTT. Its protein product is CAWSVQPRRTTEAFF.

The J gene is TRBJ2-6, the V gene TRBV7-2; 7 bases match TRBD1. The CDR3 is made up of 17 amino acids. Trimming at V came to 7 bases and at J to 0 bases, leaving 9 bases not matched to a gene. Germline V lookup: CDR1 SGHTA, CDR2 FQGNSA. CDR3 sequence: CASTQRTGRSGANVLTF. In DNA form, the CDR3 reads TGTGCCAGCACCCAAAGGACAGGACGCTCTGGGGCCAACGTCCTGACTTTC.

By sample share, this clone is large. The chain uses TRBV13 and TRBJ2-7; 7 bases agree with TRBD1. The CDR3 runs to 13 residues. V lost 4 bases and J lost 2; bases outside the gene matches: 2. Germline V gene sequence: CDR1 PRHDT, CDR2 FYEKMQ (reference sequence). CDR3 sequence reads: CASSSTGAYEQYF. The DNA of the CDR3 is TGTGCCAGCAGCTCAACAGGGGCCTACGAGCAGTACTTC.

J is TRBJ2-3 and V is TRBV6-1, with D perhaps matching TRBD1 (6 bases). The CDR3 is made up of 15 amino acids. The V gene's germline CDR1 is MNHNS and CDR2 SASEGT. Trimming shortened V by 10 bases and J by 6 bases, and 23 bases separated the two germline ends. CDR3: CATNRGQGGSDTQYF. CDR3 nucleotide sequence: TGTGCCACAAACCGGGGACAAGGGGGATCGGATACGCAGTATTTT.

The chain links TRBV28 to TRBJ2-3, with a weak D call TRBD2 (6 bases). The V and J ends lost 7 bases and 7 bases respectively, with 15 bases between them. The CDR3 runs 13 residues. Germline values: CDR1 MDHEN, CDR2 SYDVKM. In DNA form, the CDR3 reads TGTGCCAGCAATAGCGGAGAGCGGAATACGCAGTATTTT. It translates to CASNSGERNTQYF.

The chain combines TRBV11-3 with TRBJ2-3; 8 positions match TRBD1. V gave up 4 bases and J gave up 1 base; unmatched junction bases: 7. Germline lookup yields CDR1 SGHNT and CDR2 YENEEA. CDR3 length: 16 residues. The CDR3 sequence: CASSSQGAWGTDTQYF. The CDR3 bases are TGTGCCAGCAGCTCCCAGGGGGCTTGGGGCACAGATACGCAGTATTTT.

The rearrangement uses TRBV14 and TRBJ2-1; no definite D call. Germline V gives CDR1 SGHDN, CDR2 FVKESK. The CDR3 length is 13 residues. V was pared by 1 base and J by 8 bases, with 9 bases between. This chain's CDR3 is CASSQGHEDEQFF. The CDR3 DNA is TGTGCCAGCAGCCAAGGTCATGAGGATGAGCAGTTCTTC.

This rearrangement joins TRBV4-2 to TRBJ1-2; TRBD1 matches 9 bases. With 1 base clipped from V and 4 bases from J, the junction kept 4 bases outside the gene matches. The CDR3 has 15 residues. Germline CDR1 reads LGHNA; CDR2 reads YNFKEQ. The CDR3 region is CASSQGDRVGYGYTF. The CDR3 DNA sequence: TGTGCCAGCAGCCAAGGGGACAGGGTAGGCTATGGCTACACCTTC.

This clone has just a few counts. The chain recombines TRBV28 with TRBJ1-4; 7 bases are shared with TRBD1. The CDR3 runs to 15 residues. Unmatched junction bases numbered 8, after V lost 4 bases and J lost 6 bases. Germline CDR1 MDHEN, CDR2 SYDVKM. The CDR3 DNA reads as TGTGCCAGCAGTTCTTTGACAGGGAGGGATGAAAAACTGTTTTTT. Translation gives CASSSLTGRDEKLFF.

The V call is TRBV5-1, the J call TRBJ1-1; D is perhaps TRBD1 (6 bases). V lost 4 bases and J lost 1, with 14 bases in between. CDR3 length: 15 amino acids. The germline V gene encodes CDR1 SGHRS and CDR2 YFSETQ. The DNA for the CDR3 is TGCGCCAGCAGCGCGGGGGCGGGGTGGAACACTGAAGCTTTCTTT. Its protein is CASSAGAGWNTEAFF.

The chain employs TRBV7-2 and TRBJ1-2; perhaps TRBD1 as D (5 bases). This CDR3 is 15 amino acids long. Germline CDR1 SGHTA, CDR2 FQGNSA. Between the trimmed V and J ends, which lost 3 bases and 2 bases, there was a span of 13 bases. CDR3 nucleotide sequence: TGTGCCAGCAGCTTTCAAAGGACACCAAACTATGGCTACACCTTC. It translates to CASSFQRTPNYGYTF.

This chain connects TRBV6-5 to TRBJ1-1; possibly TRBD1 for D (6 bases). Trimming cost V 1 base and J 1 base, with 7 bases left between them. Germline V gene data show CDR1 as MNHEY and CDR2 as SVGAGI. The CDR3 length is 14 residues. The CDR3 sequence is CASSYLQGNTEAFF. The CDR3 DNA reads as TGTGCCAGCAGTTACTTACAGGGGAACACTGAAGCTTTCTTT.

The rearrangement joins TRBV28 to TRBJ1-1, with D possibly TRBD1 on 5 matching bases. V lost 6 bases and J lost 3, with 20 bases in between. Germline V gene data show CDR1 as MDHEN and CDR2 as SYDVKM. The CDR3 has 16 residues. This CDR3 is CASSQRQYRGDTEAFF. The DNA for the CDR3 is TGTGCCAGCAGCCAACGCCAATATAGAGGGGACACTGAAGCTTTCTTT.

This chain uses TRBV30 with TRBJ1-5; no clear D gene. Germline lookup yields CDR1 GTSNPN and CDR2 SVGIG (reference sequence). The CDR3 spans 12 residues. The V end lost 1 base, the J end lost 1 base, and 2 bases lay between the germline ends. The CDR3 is CAWSESNQPQHF. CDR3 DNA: TGTGCCTGGAGTGAGAGCAATCAGCCCCAGCATTTT.